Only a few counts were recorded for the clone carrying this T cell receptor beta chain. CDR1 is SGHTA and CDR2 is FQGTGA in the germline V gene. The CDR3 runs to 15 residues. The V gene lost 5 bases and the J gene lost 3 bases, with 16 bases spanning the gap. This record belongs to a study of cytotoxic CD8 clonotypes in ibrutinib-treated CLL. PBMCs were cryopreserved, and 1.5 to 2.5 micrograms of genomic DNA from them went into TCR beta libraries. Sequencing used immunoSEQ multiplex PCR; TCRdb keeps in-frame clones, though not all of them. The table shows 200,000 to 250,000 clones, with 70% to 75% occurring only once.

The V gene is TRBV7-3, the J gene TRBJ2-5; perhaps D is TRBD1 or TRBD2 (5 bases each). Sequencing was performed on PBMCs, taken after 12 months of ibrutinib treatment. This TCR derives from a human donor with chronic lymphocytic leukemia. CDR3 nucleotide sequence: TGTGCCAGCAGCCTCGCCGGGACGGATAAAGAGACCCAGTACTTC. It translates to CASSLAGTDKETQYF.